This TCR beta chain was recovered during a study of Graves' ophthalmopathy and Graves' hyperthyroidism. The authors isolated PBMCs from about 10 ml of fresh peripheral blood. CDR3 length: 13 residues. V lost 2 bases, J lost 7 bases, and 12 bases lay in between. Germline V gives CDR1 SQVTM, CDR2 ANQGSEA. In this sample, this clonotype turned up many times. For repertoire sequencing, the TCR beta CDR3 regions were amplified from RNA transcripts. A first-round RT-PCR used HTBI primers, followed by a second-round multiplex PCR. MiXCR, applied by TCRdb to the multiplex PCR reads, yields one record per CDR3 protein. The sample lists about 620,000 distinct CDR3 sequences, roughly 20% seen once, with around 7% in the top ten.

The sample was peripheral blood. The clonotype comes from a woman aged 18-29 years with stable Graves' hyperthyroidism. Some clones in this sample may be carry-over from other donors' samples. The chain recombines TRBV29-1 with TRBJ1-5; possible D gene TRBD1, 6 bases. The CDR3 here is CSVEMGAGQPQHF. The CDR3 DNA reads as TGCAGCGTTGAAATGGGGGCTGGGCAGCCCCAGCATTTT.